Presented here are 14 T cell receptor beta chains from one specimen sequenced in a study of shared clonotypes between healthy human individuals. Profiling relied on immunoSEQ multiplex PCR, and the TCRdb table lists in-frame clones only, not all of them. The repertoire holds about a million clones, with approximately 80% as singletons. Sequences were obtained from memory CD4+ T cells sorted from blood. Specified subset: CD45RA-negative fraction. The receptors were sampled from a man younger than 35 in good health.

The CDR3 reads CASSPPARDIQYF. The CDR3, as DNA: TGTGCCAGCTCACCACCCGCCAGGGACATTCAGTACTTC. This chain connects TRBV18 to TRBJ2-4, with D possibly being TRBD1 (5 bases). Trimming took off 0 bases at V and 8 bases at J, with 8 bases between the two ends. The length of the CDR3 is 13 residues. Germline assignment: CDR1 KGHSH and CDR2 LQKENI.

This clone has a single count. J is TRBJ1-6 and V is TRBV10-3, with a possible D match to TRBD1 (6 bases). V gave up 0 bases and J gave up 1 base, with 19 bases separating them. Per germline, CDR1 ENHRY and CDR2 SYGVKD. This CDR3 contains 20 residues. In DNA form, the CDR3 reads TGTGCCATCAGTGAGTCGTTACAGGGCCAATACTCGTCCTATAATTCACCCCTCCACTTT. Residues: CAISESLQGQYSSYNSPLHF.

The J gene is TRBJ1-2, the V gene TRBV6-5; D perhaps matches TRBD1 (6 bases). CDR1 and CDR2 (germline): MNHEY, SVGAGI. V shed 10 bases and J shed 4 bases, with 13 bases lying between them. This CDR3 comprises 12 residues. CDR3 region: CATSGAGYGYTF. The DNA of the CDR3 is TGTGCCACCTCAGGGGCTGGCTATGGCTACACCTTC.

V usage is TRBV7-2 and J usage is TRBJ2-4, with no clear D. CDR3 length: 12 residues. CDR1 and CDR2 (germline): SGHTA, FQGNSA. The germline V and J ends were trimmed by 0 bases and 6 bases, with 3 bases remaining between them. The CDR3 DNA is TGTGCCAGCAGCTTAGCCGGAAACATTCAGTACTTC. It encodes CASSLAGNIQYF.

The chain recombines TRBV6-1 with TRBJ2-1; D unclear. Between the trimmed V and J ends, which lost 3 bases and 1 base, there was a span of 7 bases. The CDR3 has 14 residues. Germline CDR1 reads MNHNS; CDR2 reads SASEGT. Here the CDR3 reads CASSDSWSYNEQFF. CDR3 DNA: TGTGCCAGCAGTGATAGCTGGTCCTACAATGAGCAGTTCTTC.

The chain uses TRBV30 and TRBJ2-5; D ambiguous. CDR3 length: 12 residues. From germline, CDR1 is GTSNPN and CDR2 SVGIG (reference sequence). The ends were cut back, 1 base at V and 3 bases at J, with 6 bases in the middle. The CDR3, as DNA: TGTGCCTGGAGTGAGTGGAAAGAGACCCAGTACTTC. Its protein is CAWSEWKETQYF.

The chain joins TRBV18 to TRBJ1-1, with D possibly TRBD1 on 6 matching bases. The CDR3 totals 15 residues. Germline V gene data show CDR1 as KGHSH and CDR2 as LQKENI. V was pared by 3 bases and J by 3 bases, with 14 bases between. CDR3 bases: TGTGCCAGCTCACCCACGAACAGGGAGGACACTGAAGCTTTCTTT. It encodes CASSPTNREDTEAFF. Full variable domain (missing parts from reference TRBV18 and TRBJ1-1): NAGVMQNPRHLVRRRGQEARLRCSPMKGHSHVYWYRQLPEEGLKFMVYLQKENIIDESGMPKERFSAEFPKEGPSILRIQQVVRGDSAAYFCASSPTNREDTEAFFGQGTRLTVV.

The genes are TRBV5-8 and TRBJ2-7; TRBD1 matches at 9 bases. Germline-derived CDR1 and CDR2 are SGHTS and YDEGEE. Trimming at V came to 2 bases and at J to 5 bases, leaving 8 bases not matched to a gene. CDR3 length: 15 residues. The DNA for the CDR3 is TGTGCCAGCAGCTTCACCGGGACAGGGACGCACGAGCAGTACTTC. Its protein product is CASSFTGTGTHEQYF.

The CDR3 loop reads CASSVISWNEQFF. Written as DNA, the CDR3 is TGTGCCAGTAGTGTAATATCGTGGAATGAGCAGTTCTTC. The V and J genes are TRBV19 and TRBJ2-1, with no clear D. This CDR3 has 13 residues. Germline CDR1 is LNHDA and CDR2 is SQIVND (reference sequence). The V end was cut by 5 bases, the J end by 7 bases, with 12 bases between.

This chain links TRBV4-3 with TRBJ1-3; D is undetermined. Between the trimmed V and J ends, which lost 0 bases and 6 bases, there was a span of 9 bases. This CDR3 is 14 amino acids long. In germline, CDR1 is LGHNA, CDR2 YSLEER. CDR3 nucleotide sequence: TGCGCCAGCAGCCAAGATGTAAACAAAAACACCATATATTTT. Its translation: CASSQDVNKNTIYF.

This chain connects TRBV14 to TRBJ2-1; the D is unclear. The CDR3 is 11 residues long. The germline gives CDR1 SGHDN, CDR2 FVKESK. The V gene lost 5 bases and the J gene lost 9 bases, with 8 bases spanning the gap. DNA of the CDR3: TGTGCCAGCAGCTTTAGCAGTGAGCAGTTCTTC. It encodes CASSFSSEQFF.

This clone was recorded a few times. The CDR3 sequence is CASSVASGITGELFF. The CDR3 bases are TGTGCCAGCAGCGTTGCTAGCGGAATCACCGGGGAGCTGTTTTTT. The V gene is TRBV9, the J gene TRBJ2-2; TRBD2 agrees at 7 bases. This CDR3 is 15 amino acids long. V shed 2 bases, J shed 4 bases, and the junction held 5 bases outside the gene matches. Germline V gene lookup returns CDR1 SGDLS and CDR2 YYNGEE.

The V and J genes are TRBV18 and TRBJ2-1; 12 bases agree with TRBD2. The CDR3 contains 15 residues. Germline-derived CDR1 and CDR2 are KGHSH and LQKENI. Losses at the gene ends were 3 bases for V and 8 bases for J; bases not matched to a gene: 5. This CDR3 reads CASSPLLAGGDEQFF. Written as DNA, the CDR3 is TGTGCCAGCTCACCGTTACTAGCGGGAGGAGATGAGCAGTTCTTC.

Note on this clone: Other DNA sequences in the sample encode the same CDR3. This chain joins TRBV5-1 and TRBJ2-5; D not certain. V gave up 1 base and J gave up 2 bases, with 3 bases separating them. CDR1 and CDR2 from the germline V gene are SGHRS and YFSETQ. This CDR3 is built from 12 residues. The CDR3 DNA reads TGCGCCAGCAGCTTGACTCAAGAGACCCAGTACTTC. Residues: CASSLTQETQYF.